One and the same sample provided the 20 T cell receptor beta chains below, sequenced in a study of T cell responses to AZD1222 COVID-19 vaccine. The repertoire was sequenced with immunoSEQ multiplex PCR; TCRdb's copy has only in-frame clones and lacks some. This table has 95,000 to 130,000 clones, around 92% appearing once. Sequencing was performed on peripheral blood, taken on day 0 of AZD1222 vaccination. Receptors were obtained from an adult in good health.

The chain links TRBV7-9 to TRBJ2-5, with 7 bases aligning to TRBD2. CDR1 is SEHNR and CDR2 is FQNEAQ in the germline V gene (reference sequence). The CDR3 has 18 residues. With 5 bases clipped from V and 3 bases from J, the junction kept 18 bases outside the gene matches. The CDR3 sequence: CASSAPAATGGKKETQYF. DNA for the CDR3: TGTGCCAGCAGCGCCCCAGCTGCTACGGGAGGTAAAAAAGAGACCCAGTACTTC.

This clone was seen a handful of times. The V call is TRBV5-1, the J call TRBJ1-1, with no clear D. Germline CDR1 is SGHRS and CDR2 is YFSETQ. The CDR3 runs to 14 residues. V shed 0 bases and J shed 1 base, with 7 bases lying between them. The CDR3 DNA reads TGCGCCAGCAGCTTGGACGGACGGAACACTGAAGCTTTCTTT. Translating it yields CASSLDGRNTEAFF.

This rearrangement joins TRBV19 to TRBJ1-5; TRBD1 is a possible D gene (5 bases). V was trimmed by 3 bases and J by 5 bases, leaving 11 bases between them. Germline CDR1 and CDR2: LNHDA and SQIVND (reference sequence). This CDR3 has 14 residues. This chain's CDR3 is CASSITRGDQPQHF. For the CDR3, the DNA is TGTGCCAGTAGTATTACGAGGGGCGATCAGCCCCAGCATTTT.

The V call is TRBV9, the J call TRBJ1-5; the D gene is possibly TRBD1 (5 bases). Looked up from germline, CDR1 is SGDLS and CDR2 is YYNGEE. Deletions cut 0 bases from V and 7 bases from J, with 14 bases between. The CDR3 runs 15 residues. The CDR3 protein is CASSVGGQRGQPQHF. The DNA for the CDR3 is TGTGCCAGCAGCGTAGGGGGCCAGAGGGGCCAGCCCCAGCATTTT.

CDR3 nucleotides: TGTGCCAGCAGACCCGGACTAGCGGGGAACAATGAGCAGTTCTTC. It encodes CASRPGLAGNNEQFF. The rearrangement uses TRBV2 and TRBJ2-1; 12 bases are a match to TRBD2. Germline V gene data show CDR1 as SNHLY and CDR2 as FYNNEI. The V gene end was trimmed by 6 bases and the J gene end by 5 bases; junction bases not matched to a gene: 5. The CDR3 sequence is 15 residues long.

The chain carries TRBV1 and TRBJ2-2; the tabulated D call, TRBD1, remains unverified against the DNA. TRBV1 is listed as a pseudogene. CDR3 length: 15 residues. The CDR3 is CTSRRGQFFAGELFF. In nucleotides, the CDR3 is TGCACCAGCAGACGCGGACAGTTTTTCGCCGGGGAGCTGTTTTTT.

This rearrangement joins TRBV2 to TRBJ2-7, with 11 positions matching TRBD2. Germline values: CDR1 SNHLY, CDR2 FYNNEI. The CDR3 runs 15 residues. The J segment lost 2 bases and the V segment lost 6 bases, leaving 6 bases of the junction unmatched. Here the CDR3 DNA reads TGTGCCAGCAGCCCTACTAGCGGGAGACCCTACGAGCAGTACTTC. Amino acid sequence: CASSPTSGRPYEQYF. Supplemented by reference TRBV2 and TRBJ2-7, the full variable domain reads EPEVTQTPSHQVTQMGQEVILRCVPISNHLYFYWYRQILGQKVEFLVSFYNNEISEKSEIFDDQFSVERPDGSNFTLKIRSTKLEDSAMYFCASSPTSGRPYEQYFGPGTRLTVT.

This chain connects TRBV11-2 to TRBJ2-5; D is uncertain. Trimming cost V 2 bases and J 2 bases, with 21 bases left between them. The germline gives CDR1 SGHAT, CDR2 FQNNGV. The CDR3 covers 18 residues. The chain's CDR3 is CASSLSIPPDLVQETQYF. CDR3 sequence (DNA): TGTGCCAGCAGCTTAAGTATACCCCCCGACTTGGTTCAAGAGACCCAGTACTTC.

The V call is TRBV27, the J call TRBJ2-2, with 7 bases lining up with TRBD1. With 6 bases clipped from V and 3 bases from J, the junction kept 10 bases outside the gene matches. The CDR3 consists of 16 residues. Germline CDR1 reads MNHEY; CDR2 reads SMNVEV (reference sequence). The CDR3 DNA sequence: TGTGCCAGCAGGGGAAAGGGGGCGGATGACACCGGGGAGCTGTTTTTT. This sequence encodes CASRGKGADDTGELFF.

V is TRBV19 and J is TRBJ1-5, with TRBD1 as a possible D gene (6 bases). The CDR3 length is 14 residues. Trimming took 3 bases from V and 6 from J, leaving 12 bases between them. Germline CDR1 reads LNHDA; CDR2 reads SQIVND (reference sequence). CDR3 protein: CASSMSGAVQPQHF. DNA of the CDR3: TGTGCCAGTAGTATGTCGGGGGCAGTTCAGCCCCAGCATTTT.

J is TRBJ1-1 and V is TRBV25-1; TRBD1 matches at 7 bases. This CDR3 is built from 14 residues. V was pared by 7 bases and J by 4 bases, with 9 bases of the junction left unmatched. Looked up from germline, CDR1 is MGHDK and CDR2 is SYGVNS. The DNA of the CDR3 is TGTGCCAGCACCCAGACAGGGTTTGGCACTGAAGCTTTCTTT. Translated: CASTQTGFGTEAFF.

There are a few counts of this clone. V and J are TRBV28 and TRBJ2-6; no clear D gene. Trimming took off 8 bases at V and 4 bases at J, with 9 bases between the two ends. Germline CDR1 and CDR2: MDHEN and SYDVKM. This CDR3 has 13 residues. CDR3 amino acids: CASLTAGANVLTF. The CDR3 region has the DNA TGTGCCAGCCTGACGGCGGGGGCCAACGTCCTGACTTTC. The complete variable domain, with remaining parts taken from reference TRBV28 and TRBJ2-6, reads DVKVTQSSRYLVKRTGEKVFLECVQDMDHENMFWYRQDPGLGLRLIYFSYDVKMKEKGDIPEGYSVSREKKERFSLILESASTNQTSMYLCASLTAGANVLTFGAGSRLTVL.

The rearrangement uses TRBV7-2 and TRBJ2-7; 11 bases fit TRBD1. V gave up 6 bases and J gave up 3 bases; unmatched junction bases: 10. The CDR3 is 16 residues long. Per the germline V gene, CDR1 is SGHTA and CDR2 is FQGNSA. The CDR3 DNA follows: TGTGCCAGCAGTAGGACAGGGGGCGCTTATTTCTACGAGCAGTACTTC. Amino acids: CASSRTGGAYFYEQYF.

The V call is TRBV4-1, the J call TRBJ1-3; D gene ambiguous. Germline assignment: CDR1 MGHRA and CDR2 YSYEKL. V dropped 2 bases and J dropped 0 bases, with 8 bases sitting between them. The CDR3 runs 15 residues. The CDR3 sequence is CASSQSSFSGNTIYF. In nucleotides, the CDR3 is TGCGCCAGCAGCCAATCGAGTTTCTCTGGAAACACCATATATTTT.

This chain links TRBV28 with TRBJ2-3; no clear D gene. Germline values: CDR1 MDHEN, CDR2 SYDVKM. Trimming shortened V by 6 bases and J by 8 bases, and 12 bases separated the two germline ends. This CDR3 contains 12 residues. CDR3 sequence (DNA): TGTGCCAGCAGAGCAGACGTGACTACGCAGTATTTT. Its translation: CASRADVTTQYF.

The chain uses TRBV15 and TRBJ2-1, with unresolved D. V was trimmed by 9 bases and J by 5 bases, leaving 2 bases between them. The germline V gene encodes CDR1 LNHNV and CDR2 YYDKDF (reference sequence). The CDR3 covers 9 residues. DNA of the CDR3: TGTGCCACGAACAATGAGCAGTTCTTC. Protein sequence: CATNNEQFF.

In the case of this clone: The same CDR3 arises from other DNA sequences in this sample as well. The chain is built from TRBV28 and TRBJ2-7, with 14 bases matching TRBD2. Germline V CDR1 and CDR2: MDHEN, SYDVKM. This CDR3 is built from 15 residues. The ends lost 3 bases at V and 4 bases at J; junction bases unmatched: 2. The CDR3 DNA reads TGTGCCAGCAGTTTGGGGACTAGCGGGAGTTACGAGCAGTACTTC. Protein sequence: CASSLGTSGSYEQYF.

The genes are TRBV28 and TRBJ2-7; TRBD2 matches 14 bases. There are 15 residues in the CDR3. V dropped 5 bases and J dropped 4; count of bases not matched to a gene: 4. CDR1 MDHEN and CDR2 SYDVKM come from the germline V gene. The CDR3 DNA reads TGTGCCAGCAGTCTGACTAGCGGGAGGGGTTACGAGCAGTACTTC. Translated: CASSLTSGRGYEQYF.

The rearrangement links TRBV27 to TRBJ1-6; no clear D gene. The CDR3 has 13 residues. The germline CDR1 and CDR2 sequences are MNHEY and SMNVEV (reference sequence). V was trimmed by 4 bases and J by 8 bases, leaving 9 bases between them. The CDR3 coding sequence is TGTGCCAGCAGTTCCTGGACGGATTCACCCCTCCACTTT. It specifies CASSSWTDSPLHF.

CDR3 sequence reads: CASSPREVRFNQPQHF. The CDR3 DNA sequence: TGTGCCAGCAGCCCACGAGAAGTCCGATTCAATCAGCCCCAGCATTTT. This rearrangement joins TRBV28 to TRBJ1-5; D is uncertain. V was pared by 6 bases and J by 3 bases, with 18 bases between. There are 16 residues in the CDR3. Germline CDR1 is MDHEN and CDR2 is SYDVKM.